This T cell receptor beta chain came from a study of radiotherapy plus CTLA-4 blockade in lung cancer (dated by TCRdb to 2017 to 2018). At the level of the whole study: Among enrolled patients, roughly 17% had an objective response and around 33% reached disease control. Here is what the overall study found, with its caveats: After treatment with radiotherapy and ipilimumab, TCR clones that came from tumors expanded in the peripheral blood. Increased serum interferon-beta after radiation, together with early dynamic changes in blood T cell clones, were reported to be the strongest predictors of response.

Trimming removed 4 bases from V and 5 bases from J; the gene matches leave 16 bases unexplained. The CDR3 contains 18 residues, cysteine and phenylalanine counted. Of the read, only the CDR3 DNA is kept; its 54 bases are in frame from base 1. CDR1 and CDR2 are drawn from the germline V gene: SGDLS, YYNGEE. Library generation was performed with the immunoSEQ multiplex PCR assay. This is the immuneACCESS table as TCRdb keeps it, with only in-frame sequences that have V and J called. A part of the clones is gone; compared with another copy, unresolved V genes explain less than half, and the rest is unexplained. The sample data list 80,000 to 100,000 clones, and around 74% of these were observed just once. 2.8% of the sample belongs to the ten largest clones. Focal radiation therapy combined with CTLA-4 blockade (ipilimumab) was tested in patients with chemo-refractory metastatic non-small-cell lung cancer.

A note on this clone: It lacks a known antigen. No base quality values were provided; no much bigger clone lies one nucleotide off.

This material consisted of peripheral blood, taken from a patient treated with radiotherapy plus ipilimumab. This TCR was sampled from a human donor with non-small cell lung cancer who had a partial response to radiotherapy plus ipilimumab. Some clones in this sample may be carry-over from other donors' samples. This receptor chain uses TRBV9 and TRBJ2-5; TRBD2 lines up with 11 middle nucleotides. The base sequence is TGTGCCAGCAGCCGCATTTCCGGGACTAGCGGAGCTGGGGAGACCCAGTACTTC. Translated, this gives CASSRISGTSGAGETQYF.